Listed below are T cell receptor beta chains from one sample, sequenced in a study of blood T cell repertoires in COVID-19. Assay used: immunoSEQ multiplex PCR; TCRdb lists only in-frame clones, some missing. The table has roughly 50,000 clones, about 76% seen once; the top ten hold 20%. Sequenced sample: peripheral blood. These receptors all come from a human donor with active or convalescent COVID-19. The donor label of this sample is uncertain. The CDR3 runs from the conserved cysteine through the conserved F or W. Each record gives: V gene, D gene, J gene, clone size, CDR3 protein, CDR3 DNA. The D gene is left open where the match is weak. Clone size appears in some rows only: once, few, many, or a class for an expanded clone.

>TRBV10-3|TRBD2|TRBJ2-5|.
CASCRRESGETQYF
TGTGCCAGCTGTAGGCGGGAGTCCGGGGAGACCCAGTACTTC
>TRBV5-1|TRBD2|TRBJ2-1|once
CASSLQILAGGPDEQFF
TGCGCCAGCAGCTTGCAAATTCTAGCGGGAGGGCCGGATGAGCAGTTCTTC
>TRBV5-5|TRBD2|TRBJ2-1|.
CASSPGGREEFF
TGTGCCAGCAGCCCGGGGGGGCGGGAGGAGTTCTTC
>TRBV2|TRBD1|TRBJ1-5|.
CASSGGTGGVGNQPQHF
TGTGCCAGCAGTGGGGGCACAGGGGGCGTTGGCAATCAGCCCCAGCATTTT
>TRBV7-8|.|TRBJ1-6|.
CASSPSSEGWANSPLHF
TGTGCCAGCAGCCCCAGTTCGGAAGGCTGGGCTAATTCACCCCTCCACTTT
>TRBV2|TRBD1|TRBJ2-4|.
CASSGQGATKNIQYF
TGTGCCAGCAGTGGACAGGGGGCGACCAAAAACATTCAGTACTTC
>TRBV19|TRBD1|TRBJ2-7|once
CASSKSGTGGSYEQYF
TGTGCCAGTAGTAAATCGGGGACAGGGGGCTCCTACGAGCAGTACTTC
>TRBV5-4|TRBD2|TRBJ2-1|.
CASSLRTSGTNEQFF
TGTGCCAGCAGCTTAAGGACTAGCGGAACCAATGAGCAGTTCTTC
>TRBV3-1/TRBV3-2|.|TRBJ2-5|once
CASRIGGGVQETQYF
TGTGCCAGCAGGATAGGGGGAGGGGTCCAAGAGACCCAGTACTTC
>TRBV7-2|TRBD2|TRBJ2-1|.
CASSSIGLAGGPISNEQFF
TGTGCCAGCAGCTCCATAGGACTAGCGGGAGGGCCCATATCCAATGAGCAGTTCTTC
>TRBV6-2/TRBV6-3|TRBD2|TRBJ2-3|many
CASSYPGRDDTQYF
TGTGCCAGCAGTTACCCCGGGAGGGACGATACGCAGTATTTT
>TRBV15|.|TRBJ2-2|.
CATSRDATQQNTGELFF
TGTGCCACCAGCAGAGACGCAACACAGCAGAACACCGGGGAGCTGTTTTTT
>TRBV10-3|.|TRBJ2-2|.
CASTAGQGATLNTGELFF
TGTGCCAGCACAGCGGGGCAGGGGGCCACCCTAAACACCGGGGAGCTGTTTTTT
>TRBV19|TRBD2|TRBJ2-1|.
CASSIVWAGVSYNEQFF
TGTGCCAGTAGTATAGTGTGGGCGGGGGTCTCCTACAATGAGCAGTTCTTC
>TRBV7-2|TRBD1|TRBJ1-1|.
CASSSGQGNTEAFF
TGTGCCAGCAGCTCCGGACAGGGGAACACTGAAGCTTTCTTT
>TRBV10-3|TRBD2|TRBJ2-1|.
CAISFTGTSGSMRTYNEQFF
TGTGCCATCAGTTTTACCGGGACTAGCGGGAGCATGCGCACCTACAATGAGCAGTTCTTC
>TRBV5-4|TRBD2|TRBJ2-3|once
CASSFTVAGGITDTQYF
TGTGCCAGCAGCTTTACCGTAGCGGGAGGGATCACAGATACGCAGTATTTT
>TRBV18|TRBD2|TRBJ2-1|few
CASSLKSGASYNEQFF
TGTGCCAGCTCCCTCAAAAGCGGGGCATCCTACAATGAGCAGTTCTTC
>TRBV10-3|TRBD2|TRBJ2-1|.
CAISATSGIYEQFF
TGTGCCATCAGTGCGACTAGCGGGATCTATGAGCAGTTCTTC
>TRBV4-2|TRBD1|TRBJ1-1|.
CASSQEGQPSSEAFF
TGTGCCAGCAGCCAAGAGGGACAGCCTTCTTCTGAAGCTTTCTTT
>TRBV4-2|.|TRBJ2-7|few
CASSQDQAAYEQYF
TGTGCCAGCAGCCAAGATCAAGCGGCCTACGAGCAGTACTTC
>TRBV29-1|.|TRBJ2-1|once
CSVPHGPSPGNEQFF
TGCAGCGTCCCACATGGGCCCTCCCCTGGGAATGAGCAGTTCTTC
>TRBV7-2|TRBD2|TRBJ2-5|.
CASSPTSSQETQYF
TGTGCCAGCAGCCCGACTAGCAGCCAAGAGACCCAGTACTTC
>TRBV7-9|.|TRBJ1-3|many
CASSFGQHSGNTIYF
TGTGCCAGCAGCTTCGGACAGCACTCTGGAAACACCATATATTTT
>TRBV7-9|TRBD1|TRBJ1-3|.
CASSPSTGSGNTIYF
TGTGCCAGCAGCCCCTCGACAGGGTCTGGAAACACCATATATTTT
>TRBV18|.|TRBJ2-5|few
CASSPRQGGRETQYF
TGTGCCAGCTCACCTCGACAGGGAGGAAGGGAGACCCAGTACTTC
>TRBV2|.|TRBJ2-4|.
CASSESSLKNIQYF
TGTGCCAGCAGTGAATCTAGCCTCAAAAACATTCAGTACTTC
>TRBV4-3|TRBD1|TRBJ2-7|once
CASSLSAYSAGQGVSYEQYF
TGCGCCAGCAGCCTATCGGCGTACTCAGCTGGGCAGGGGGTCTCCTACGAGCAGTACTTC
>TRBV3-1/TRBV3-2|TRBD2|TRBJ2-1|.
CASSQGLASGSNEQFF
TGTGCCAGCAGCCAAGGGTTAGCTAGCGGGAGTAATGAGCAGTTCTTC
>TRBV6-4|.|TRBJ2-7|.
CASSVPGSSYEQYF
TGTGCCAGCAGTGTTCCGGGGAGCTCCTACGAGCAGTACTTC